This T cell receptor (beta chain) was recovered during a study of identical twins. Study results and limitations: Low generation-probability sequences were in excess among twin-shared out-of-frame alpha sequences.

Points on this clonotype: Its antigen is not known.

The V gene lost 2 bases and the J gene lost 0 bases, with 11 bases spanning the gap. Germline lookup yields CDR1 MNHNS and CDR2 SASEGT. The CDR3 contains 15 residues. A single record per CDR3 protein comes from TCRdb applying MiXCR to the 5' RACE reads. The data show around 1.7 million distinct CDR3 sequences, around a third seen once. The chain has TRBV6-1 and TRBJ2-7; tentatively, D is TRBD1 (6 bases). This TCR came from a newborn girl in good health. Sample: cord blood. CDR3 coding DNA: TGTGCCAGCAGTGAATATGGGACACTCTCCTACGAGCAGTACTTC. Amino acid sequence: CASSEYGTLSYEQYF.